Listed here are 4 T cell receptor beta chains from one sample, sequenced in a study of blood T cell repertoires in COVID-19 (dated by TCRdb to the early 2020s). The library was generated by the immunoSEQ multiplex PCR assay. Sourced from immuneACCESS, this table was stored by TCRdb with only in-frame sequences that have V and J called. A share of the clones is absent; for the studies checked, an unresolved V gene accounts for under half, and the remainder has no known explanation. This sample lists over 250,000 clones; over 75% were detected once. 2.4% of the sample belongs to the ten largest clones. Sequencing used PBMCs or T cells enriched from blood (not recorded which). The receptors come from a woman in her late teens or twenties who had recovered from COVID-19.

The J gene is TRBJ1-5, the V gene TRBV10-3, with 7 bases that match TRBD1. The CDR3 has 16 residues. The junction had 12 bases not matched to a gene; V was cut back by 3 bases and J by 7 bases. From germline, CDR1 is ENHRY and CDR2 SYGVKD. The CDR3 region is CAISDPMTGTGQPQHF. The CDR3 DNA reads TGTGCCATCAGTGACCCAATGACAGGGACGGGACAGCCCCAGCATTTT.

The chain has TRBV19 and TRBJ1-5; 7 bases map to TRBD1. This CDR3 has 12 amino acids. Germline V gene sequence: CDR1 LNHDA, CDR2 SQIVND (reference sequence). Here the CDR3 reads CTPDRKNQPQHF. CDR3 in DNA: TGTACCCCGGACAGGAAGAATCAGCCCCAGCATTTT. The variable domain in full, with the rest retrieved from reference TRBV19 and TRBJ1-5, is DGGITQSPKYLFRKEGQNVTLSCEQNLNHDAMYWYRQDPGQGLRLIYYSQIVNDFQKGDIAEGYSVSREKKESFPLTVTSAQKNPTAFYLCTPDRKNQPQHFGDGTRLSIL.

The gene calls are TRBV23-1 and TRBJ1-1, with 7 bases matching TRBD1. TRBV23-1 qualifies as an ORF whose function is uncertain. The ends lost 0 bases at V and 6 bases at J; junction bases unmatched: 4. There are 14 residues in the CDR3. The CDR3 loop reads CASSQSRQGAEAFF. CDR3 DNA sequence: TGCGCCAGCAGTCAATCGCGGCAGGGGGCTGAAGCTTTCTTT.

The CDR3 nucleotides are TGTGCCAGCAGCTTAAGGGGCCCGCAGATCACAGATACGCAGTATTTT. Protein sequence: CASSLRGPQITDTQYF. V usage is TRBV11-2 and J usage is TRBJ2-3; maybe TRBD1 (5 bases). CDR1 and CDR2 from the germline V gene are SGHAT and FQNNGV. Trimming took 2 bases from V and 2 from J, leaving 14 bases between them. CDR3 length: 16 amino acids.